This is a list of T cell receptor beta chains from one sample in a study of T cells after yellow fever vaccination. TCRdb analysed the 5' RACE reads with MiXCR anew, one entry per CDR3 protein. The sample lists about 340,000 distinct CDR3 sequences; approximately 12% were seen once. The sequencing used CD4+ T cells sorted from PBMCs, collected 15 days after the yellow fever booster vaccination. The receptors stem from a man aged 18-30 years who received the YFV17D yellow fever vaccine. Each CDR3 is given with its conserved first and last residue. Fields, in order: V gene, J gene, CDR3 protein.

TRBV4-3	TRBJ1-1	CASSQDLQGSGTEAFF
TRBV18	TRBJ1-1	CASSQQGEAFF
TRBV7-9	TRBJ2-5	CASSRGGQASETQYF
TRBV29-1	TRBJ2-5	CSVDRAGGGKETQYF
TRBV4-3	TRBJ1-5	CASSQLVGPNQPQHF
TRBV6-5	TRBJ2-4	CASSAYVDDIQYF
TRBV20-1	TRBJ2-1	CSARDSGGKYSYNEQFF
TRBV7-2	TRBJ1-2	CASSLARRYGYTF
TRBV3-1	TRBJ1-1	CASSQDTPPLAFF
TRBV4-3	TRBJ2-1	CASSQVSAGGPNEQFF
TRBV2	TRBJ2-1	CASSSGRAYNEQFF
TRBV10-3	TRBJ2-7	CASRDSSYEQYF
TRBV3-1	TRBJ1-5	CASSQRPSNQPQHF
TRBV5-4	TRBJ2-2	CASSLAGEIGELFF
TRBV7-6	TRBJ2-1	CASRLQPTSPSDEQFF
TRBV12-3/TRBV12-4	TRBJ1-5	CASSLGGGRQPQHF
TRBV6-2/TRBV6-3	TRBJ1-1	CASSSTDEAFF
TRBV6-5	TRBJ2-3	CASSLLGSTQYF
TRBV11-2	TRBJ2-1	CASSLVMGNNEQFF
TRBV20-1	TRBJ1-1	CSASDAGTGNTEAFF
TRBV7-8	TRBJ1-1	CASSLSGVRTEAFF
TRBV5-4	TRBJ1-4	CASSGVGSNEKLFF
TRBV20-1	TRBJ2-3	CSASRVAGGTDTQYF
TRBV6-6	TRBJ1-1	CASSRTGGATEAFF
TRBV20-1	TRBJ1-2	CSAGGRGYTF
TRBV5-1	TRBJ1-6	CASGVRGSPLHF
TRBV6-2/TRBV6-3	TRBJ2-7	CASSEPGSSYEQYF
TRBV9	TRBJ2-2	CASSVGGVNTGELFF
TRBV24-1	TRBJ2-5	CATSDSPGGPGQETQYF
TRBV7-2	TRBJ2-6	CASSLAAGLGANVLTF
TRBV11-1	TRBJ1-1	CASSARPGTVTEAFF
TRBV5-1	TRBJ2-2	CASSLFAATNTGELFF
TRBV5-6	TRBJ2-7	CASSLDRKQYF
TRBV24-1	TRBJ2-2	CATSPAGTSGELFF
TRBV15	TRBJ2-5	CATSSYRLGETQYF
TRBV5-1	TRBJ1-2	CASAEMGDYGYTF
TRBV20-1	TRBJ2-1	CSASREAHEQFF
TRBV30	TRBJ2-2	CAWSSGTWTGELFF
TRBV7-3	TRBJ2-3	CASSLVGVAGGPLHF
TRBV7-2	TRBJ2-3	CASKTMLDTDTQYF
TRBV20-1	TRBJ2-6	CSASVWGTGANVLTF